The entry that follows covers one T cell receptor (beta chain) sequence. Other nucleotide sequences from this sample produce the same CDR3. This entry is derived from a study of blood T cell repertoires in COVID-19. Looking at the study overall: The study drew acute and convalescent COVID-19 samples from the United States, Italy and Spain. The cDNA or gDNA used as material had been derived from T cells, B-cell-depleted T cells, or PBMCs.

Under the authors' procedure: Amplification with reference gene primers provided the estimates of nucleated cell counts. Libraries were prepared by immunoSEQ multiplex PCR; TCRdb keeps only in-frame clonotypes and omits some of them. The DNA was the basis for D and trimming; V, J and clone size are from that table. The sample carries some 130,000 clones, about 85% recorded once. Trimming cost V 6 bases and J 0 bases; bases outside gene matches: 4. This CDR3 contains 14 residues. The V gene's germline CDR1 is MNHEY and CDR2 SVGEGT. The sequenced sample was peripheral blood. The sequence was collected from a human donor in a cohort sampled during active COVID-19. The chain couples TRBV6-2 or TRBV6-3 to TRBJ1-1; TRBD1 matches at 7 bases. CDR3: CASSLDRVNTEAFF. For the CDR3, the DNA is TGTGCCAGCAGCCTCGACAGGGTGAACACTGAAGCTTTCTTT.